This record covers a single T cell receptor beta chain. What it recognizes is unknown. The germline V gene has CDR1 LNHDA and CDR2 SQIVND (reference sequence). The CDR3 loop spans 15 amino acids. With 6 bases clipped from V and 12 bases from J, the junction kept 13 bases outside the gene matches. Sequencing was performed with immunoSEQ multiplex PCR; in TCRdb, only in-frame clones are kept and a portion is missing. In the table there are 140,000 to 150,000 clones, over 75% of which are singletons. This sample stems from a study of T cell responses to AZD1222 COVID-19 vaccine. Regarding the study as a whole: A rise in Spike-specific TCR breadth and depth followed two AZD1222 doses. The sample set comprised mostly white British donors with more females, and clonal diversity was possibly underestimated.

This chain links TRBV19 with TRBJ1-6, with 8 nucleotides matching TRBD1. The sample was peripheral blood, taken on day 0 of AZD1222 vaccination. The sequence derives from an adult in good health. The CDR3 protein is CASSFRGLLEGPLHF. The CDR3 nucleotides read TGTGCCAGTAGCTTCAGGGGGCTCCTGGAGGGACCCCTCCACTTT.